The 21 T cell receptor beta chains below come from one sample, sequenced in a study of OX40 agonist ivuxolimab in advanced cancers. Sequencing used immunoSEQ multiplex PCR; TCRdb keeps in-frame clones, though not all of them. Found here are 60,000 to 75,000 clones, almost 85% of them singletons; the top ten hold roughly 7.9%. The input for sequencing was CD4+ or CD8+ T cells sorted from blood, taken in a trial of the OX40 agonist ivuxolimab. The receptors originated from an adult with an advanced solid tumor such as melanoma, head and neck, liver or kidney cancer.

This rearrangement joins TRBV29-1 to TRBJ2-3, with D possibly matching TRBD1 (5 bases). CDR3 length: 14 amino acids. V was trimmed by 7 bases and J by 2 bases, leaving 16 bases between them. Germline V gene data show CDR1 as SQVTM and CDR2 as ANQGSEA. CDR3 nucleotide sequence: TGCAGCGCCCGGACCCACAGGTTCACAGATACGCAGTATTTT. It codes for CSARTHRFTDTQYF.

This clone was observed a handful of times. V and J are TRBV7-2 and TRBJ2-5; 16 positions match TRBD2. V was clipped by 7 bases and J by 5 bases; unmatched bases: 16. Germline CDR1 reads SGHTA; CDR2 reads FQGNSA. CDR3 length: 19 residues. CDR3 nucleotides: TGTGCCAGCAACTCTCAAGGGACTAGCGGGAGGGCCGTGGGGGAGACCCAGTACTTC. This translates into CASNSQGTSGRAVGETQYF. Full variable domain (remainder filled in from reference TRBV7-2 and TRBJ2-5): GAGVSQSPSNKVTEKGKDVELRCDPISGHTALYWYRQSLGQGLEFLIYFQGNSAPDKSGLPSDRFSAERTGGSVSTLTIQRTQQEDSAVYLCASNSQGTSGRAVGETQYFGPGTRLLVL.

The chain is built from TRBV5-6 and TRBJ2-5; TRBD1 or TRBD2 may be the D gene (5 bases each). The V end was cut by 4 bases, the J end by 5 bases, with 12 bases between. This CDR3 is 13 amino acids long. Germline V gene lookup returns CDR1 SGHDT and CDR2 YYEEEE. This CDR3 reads CASSRRGEETQYF. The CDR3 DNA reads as TGTGCCAGCAGCCGCCGAGGGGAGGAGACCCAGTACTTC.

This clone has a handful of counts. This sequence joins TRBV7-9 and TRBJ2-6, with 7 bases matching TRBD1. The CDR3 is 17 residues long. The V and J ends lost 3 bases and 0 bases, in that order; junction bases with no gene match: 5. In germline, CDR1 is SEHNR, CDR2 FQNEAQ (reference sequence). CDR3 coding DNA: TGTGCCAGCAGCTTGAAGGGGGCACCCTCTGGGGCCAACGTCCTGACTTTC. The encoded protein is CASSLKGAPSGANVLTF.

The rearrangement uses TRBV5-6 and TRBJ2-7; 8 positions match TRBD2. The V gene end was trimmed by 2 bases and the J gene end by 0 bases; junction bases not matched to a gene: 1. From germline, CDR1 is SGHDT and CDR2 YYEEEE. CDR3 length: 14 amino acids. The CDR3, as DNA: TGTGCCAGCAGCTTAAGCGGGAGCTCCTACGAGCAGTACTTC. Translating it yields CASSLSGSSYEQYF.

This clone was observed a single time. The CDR3 loop is CSVHRASETQYF. As DNA, the CDR3 is TGCAGCGTACACAGGGCATCAGAGACCCAGTACTTC. The rearrangement links TRBV29-1 to TRBJ2-5; the D gene is possibly TRBD1 (6 bases). Trimming removed 6 bases at V and 4 bases at J, with 12 bases between. The germline CDR1 and CDR2 sequences are SQVTM and ANQGSEA. This CDR3 is 12 amino acids long.

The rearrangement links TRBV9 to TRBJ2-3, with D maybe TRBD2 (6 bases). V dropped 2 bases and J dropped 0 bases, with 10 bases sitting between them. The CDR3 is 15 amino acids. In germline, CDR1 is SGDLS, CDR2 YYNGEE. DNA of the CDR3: TGTGCCAGCAGCGTGGGCGGGGTTAGCACAGATACGCAGTATTTT. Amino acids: CASSVGGVSTDTQYF.

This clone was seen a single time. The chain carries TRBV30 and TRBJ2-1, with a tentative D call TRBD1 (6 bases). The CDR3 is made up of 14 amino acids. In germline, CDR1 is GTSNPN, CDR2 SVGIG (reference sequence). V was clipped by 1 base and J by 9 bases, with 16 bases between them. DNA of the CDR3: TGTGCCTGGAGTGAAAAGGTGCTGGGGGCTGAGCAGTTCTTC. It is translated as CAWSEKVLGAEQFF.

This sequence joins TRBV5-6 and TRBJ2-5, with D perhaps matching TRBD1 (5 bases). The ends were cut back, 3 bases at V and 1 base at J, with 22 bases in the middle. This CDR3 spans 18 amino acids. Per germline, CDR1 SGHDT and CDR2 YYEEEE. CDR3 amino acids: CASSSPRRQSNIQETQYF. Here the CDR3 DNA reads TGTGCCAGCAGCTCGCCCCGGCGACAGAGCAATATCCAAGAGACCCAGTACTTC.

The CDR3 loop is CASSFTTGAVGYTF. The CDR3 DNA follows: TGTGCCAGCAGCTTTACGACCGGGGCGGTTGGCTACACCTTC. This chain joins TRBV11-2 and TRBJ1-2; weak D call: TRBD1 (5 bases). The V gene's germline CDR1 is SGHAT and CDR2 FQNNGV. Trimming took off 3 bases at V and 7 bases at J, with 15 bases between the two ends. CDR3 length equals 14 residues.

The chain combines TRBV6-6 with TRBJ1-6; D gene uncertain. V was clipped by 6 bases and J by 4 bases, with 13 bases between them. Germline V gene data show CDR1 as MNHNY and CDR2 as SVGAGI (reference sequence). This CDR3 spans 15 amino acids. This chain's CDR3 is CASSPLGQYNSPLHF. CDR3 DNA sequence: TGTGCCAGCAGCCCGCTAGGCCAATATAATTCACCCCTCCACTTT.

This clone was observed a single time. The CDR3, as DNA: TGCGCCAGCAGCTTGGAGGACAGGGTTTGGGAGACCCAGTACTTC. This codes for CASSLEDRVWETQYF. The gene calls are TRBV5-1 and TRBJ2-5; TRBD1 agrees at 8 bases. The germline V gene has CDR1 SGHRS and CDR2 YFSETQ. J was trimmed by 5 bases and V by 0 bases; bases with no gene match: 6. The CDR3 covers 15 residues.

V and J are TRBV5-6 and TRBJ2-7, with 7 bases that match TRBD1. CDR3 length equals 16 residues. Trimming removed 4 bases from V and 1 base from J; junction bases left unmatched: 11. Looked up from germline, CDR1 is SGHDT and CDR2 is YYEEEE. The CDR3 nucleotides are TGTGCCAGCAGCCCGAGCGGACAGGAACTTTCCTACGAGCAGTACTTC. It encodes CASSPSGQELSYEQYF.

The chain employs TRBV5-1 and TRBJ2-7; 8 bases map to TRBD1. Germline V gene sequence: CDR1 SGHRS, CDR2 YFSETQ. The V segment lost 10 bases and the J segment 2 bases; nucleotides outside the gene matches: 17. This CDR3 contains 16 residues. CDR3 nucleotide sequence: TGCGCCTGCTCATCAGGATTAGGACAGGGAACCTACGAGCAGTACTTC. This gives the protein CACSSGLGQGTYEQYF.

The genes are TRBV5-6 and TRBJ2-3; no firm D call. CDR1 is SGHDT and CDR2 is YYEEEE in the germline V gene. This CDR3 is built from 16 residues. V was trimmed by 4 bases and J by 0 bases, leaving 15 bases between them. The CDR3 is CASSLYRPPSTDTQYF. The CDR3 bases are TGTGCCAGCAGCCTCTATCGACCGCCTAGCACAGATACGCAGTATTTT.

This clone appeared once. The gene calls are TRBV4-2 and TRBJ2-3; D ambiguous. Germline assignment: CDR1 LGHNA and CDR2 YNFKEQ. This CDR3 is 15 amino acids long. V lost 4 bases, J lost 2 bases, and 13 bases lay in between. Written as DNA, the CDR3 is TGTGCCAGCAGCCCTTACCCCCCCGACACAGATACGCAGTATTTT. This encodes CASSPYPPDTDTQYF.

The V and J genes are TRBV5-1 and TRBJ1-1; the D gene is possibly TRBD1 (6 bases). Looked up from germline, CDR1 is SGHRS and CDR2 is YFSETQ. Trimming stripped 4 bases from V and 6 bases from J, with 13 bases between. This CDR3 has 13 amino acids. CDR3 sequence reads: CASSQQGRPEAFF. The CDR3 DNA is TGCGCCAGCAGCCAGCAGGGGAGGCCTGAAGCTTTCTTT.

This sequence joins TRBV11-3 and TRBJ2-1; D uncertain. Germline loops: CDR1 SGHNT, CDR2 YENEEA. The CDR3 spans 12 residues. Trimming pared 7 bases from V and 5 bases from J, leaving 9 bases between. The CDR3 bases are TGTGCCAGCACTTCTACCGACAATGAGCAGTTCTTC. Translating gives CASTSTDNEQFF.

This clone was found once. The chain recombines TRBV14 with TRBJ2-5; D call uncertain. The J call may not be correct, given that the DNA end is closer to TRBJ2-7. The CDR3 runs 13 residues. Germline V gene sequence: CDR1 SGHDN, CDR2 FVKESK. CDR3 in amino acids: CASSRPDSYEQYF. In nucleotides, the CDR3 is TGTGCCAGCAGCCGTCCAGACTCCTACGAGCAGTACTTC.

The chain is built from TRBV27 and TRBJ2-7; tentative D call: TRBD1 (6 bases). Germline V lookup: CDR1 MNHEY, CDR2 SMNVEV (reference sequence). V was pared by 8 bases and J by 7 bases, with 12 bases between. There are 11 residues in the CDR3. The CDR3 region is CASSAGEEQYF. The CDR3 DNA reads TGTGCCAGCTCGGCAGGGGAGGAGCAGTACTTC.

CDR3 sequence reads: CASSEAESWEQYF. The DNA of the CDR3 is TGTGCCAGCAGTGAAGCGGAGTCTTGGGAGCAGTACTTC. The chain couples TRBV6-1 to TRBJ2-7; no reliable D call. V lost 0 bases, J lost 7 bases, and 10 bases lay in between. Germline CDR1 reads MNHNS; CDR2 reads SASEGT. CDR3 length: 13 residues.